The 15 T cell receptor beta chains given below trace back to one sample, sequenced in a study of Graves' ophthalmopathy and Graves' hyperthyroidism (dated by TCRdb to 2016 to 2018). These reads were obtained on an Illumina HiSeq 2000. For repertoire sequencing, the TCR beta CDR3 regions were amplified from RNA transcripts. The first round of RT-PCR was done with HTBI primers and the Qiagen OneStep RT-PCR kit, and was followed by a second round of multiplex PCR, then size selection and purification. TCRdb trimmed the raw reads at Q25, called clones with MiXCR and kept productive beta chains. One record per CDR3 amino acid sequence lists the most common genes and DNA. The sample table records 200,000 to 300,000 distinct CDR3 sequences; roughly 50% of these occur just once. In total, the top ten clones hold around 43% of the sample. The sequencing input was peripheral blood. Receptor source: an adult man with Graves' ophthalmopathy.

The chain carries TRBV2 and TRBJ1-5; D call uncertain. V was clipped by 5 bases and J by 2 bases, with 16 bases between them. The CDR3 runs 16 residues. Germline CDR1 reads SNHLY; CDR2 reads FYNNEI. The CDR3 reads CASSPSVGSGNQPQHF. CDR3 bases: TGTGCCAGCAGTCCTTCAGTGGGTTCGGGCAATCAGCCCCAGCATTTT.

The V gene is TRBV5-6, the J gene TRBJ1-2; 7 bases fit TRBD1. This CDR3 contains 13 residues. The J segment lost 10 bases and the V segment lost 2 bases, leaving 8 bases of the junction unmatched. Germline values: CDR1 SGHDT, CDR2 YYEEEE. CDR3 sequence reads: CASSFPTGNVYTF. In nucleotides, the CDR3 is TGTGCCAGCAGCTTCCCGACAGGGAATGTCTACACCTTC.

In this sample, this clonotype turned up many times. V and J are TRBV10-3 and TRBJ1-1, with TRBD1 as a possible D gene (5 bases). Deletions cut 6 bases from V and 1 base from J, with 12 bases between. The germline CDR1 and CDR2 sequences are ENHRY and SYGVKD. The CDR3 is 14 amino acids. The CDR3 DNA follows: TGTGCCATCAGGGAGGGACGGGCGAACACTGAAGCTTTCTTT. It yields the protein CAIREGRANTEAFF.

This sequence joins TRBV11-1 and TRBJ1-2, with D unclear. Trimming removed 0 bases from V and 7 bases from J, with 9 bases in between. Per the germline V gene, CDR1 is SGHAT and CDR2 is FQDESV (reference sequence). CDR3 length equals 13 residues. CDR3 sequence reads: CASSLAGSSGYTF. CDR3 bases: TGTGCCAGCAGCTTAGCGGGTTCGAGTGGCTACACCTTC.

For this clonotype: Relative to the germline gene, one junction end is altered; a read error may explain this. The CDR3 DNA sequence: TGTGCCAGCAGCTTACGTCAGGTCGCCTACAAGCAGTACTTC. Its protein product is CASSLRQVAYKQYF. This chain uses TRBV5-8 with TRBJ2-7; D ambiguous. Per the germline V gene, CDR1 is SGHTS and CDR2 is YDEGEE. The CDR3 contains 14 residues.

The sample holds a few counts of this clonotype. This chain connects TRBV19 to TRBJ1-1; D perhaps matches TRBD1 (5 bases). V was trimmed by 6 bases and J by 5 bases, leaving 16 bases between them. The CDR3 has 14 residues. Looked up from germline, CDR1 is LNHDA and CDR2 is SQIVND (reference sequence). CDR3 sequence (DNA): TGTGCCAGTAGCATGGGGGTCGCGGGTACTGAAGCTTTCTTT. This gives the protein CASSMGVAGTEAFF.

This clonotype was counted a single time. This chain links TRBV2 with TRBJ2-6; the match to TRBD1 covers 7 bases. In germline, CDR1 is SNHLY, CDR2 FYNNEI. J gave up 4 bases and V 7 bases, and 10 bases lay outside the gene matches. The CDR3 loop spans 16 amino acids. As DNA, the CDR3 is TGTGCCAGCAACGGCCTAGGGGGCGACGGGGCCAACGTCCTGACTTTC. Its protein product is CASNGLGGDGANVLTF.

This clonotype has more than one count but fewer than ten. The chain couples TRBV7-9 to TRBJ1-1, with D uncertain. There are 16 residues in the CDR3. Deletions cut 3 bases from V and 5 bases from J, with 19 bases between. Looked up from germline, CDR1 is SEHNR and CDR2 is FQNEAQ (reference sequence). CDR3 coding DNA: TGTGCCAGCAGCTTCGTAGGACCCCGTCGCGGAACTGAAGCTTTCTTT. Encoded protein: CASSFVGPRRGTEAFF. Filled out from reference TRBV7-9 and TRBJ1-1, the complete variable domain reads DTGVSQNPRHKITKRGQNVTFRCDPISEHNRLYWYRQTLGQGPEFLTYFQNEAQLEKSRLLSDRFSAERPKGSFSTLEIQRTEQGDSAMYLCASSFVGPRRGTEAFFGQGTRLTVV.

This chain links TRBV19 with TRBJ1-1; 7 bases line up with TRBD1. V lost 3 bases to trimming and J lost 7 bases; unmatched junction nucleotides: 2. The CDR3 length is 12 residues. Germline CDR1 and CDR2: LNHDA and SQIVND (reference sequence). Written as DNA, the CDR3 is TGTGCCAGTAGTATGGGACAGAGTGAAGCTTTCTTT. Translated: CASSMGQSEAFF.

The chain recombines TRBV7-9 with TRBJ1-2, with 8 bases lining up with TRBD1. Germline V gene sequence: CDR1 SEHNR, CDR2 FQNEAQ (reference sequence). V gave up 0 bases and J gave up 8 bases; unmatched junction bases: 5. The CDR3 runs 14 residues. CDR3 nucleotide sequence: TGTGCCAGCAGCTTAGCTGACAGGGGTGGCGGCTACACCTTC. As protein: CASSLADRGGGYTF. The full variable domain, rest sourced from reference TRBV7-9 and TRBJ1-2, is DTGVSQNPRHKITKRGQNVTFRCDPISEHNRLYWYRQTLGQGPEFLTYFQNEAQLEKSRLLSDRFSAERPKGSFSTLEIQRTEQGDSAMYLCASSLADRGGGYTFGSGTRLTVV.

This clonotype was detected once. Being one base from a much bigger clone, this may be a read error. This chain connects TRBV29-1 to TRBJ1-2; D may be TRBD1 (6 bases). CDR3 length: 12 residues. Germline lookup yields CDR1 SQVTM and CDR2 ANQGSEA. Trimming pared 2 bases from V and 6 bases from J, leaving 10 bases between. DNA of the CDR3: TGCAGCGTTGAACAGGGGACTGATGGCTACACCTTC. Protein: CSVEQGTDGYTF.

This clonotype was found a few times. V gene TRBV9 combines with J gene TRBJ1-2; TRBD1 matches 9 bases. The CDR3 length is 15 residues. CDR1 is SGDLS, CDR2 YYNGEE, per germline. Unmatched junction bases numbered 8, after V lost 4 bases and J lost 4 bases. The CDR3 protein is CASSTGTGSGYGYTF. The CDR3 nucleotides read TGTGCCAGCAGCACAGGGACAGGGTCCGGCTATGGCTACACCTTC.

The rearrangement joins TRBV29-1 to TRBJ2-5; D is tentatively TRBD1 or TRBD2 (7 bases each). Germline values: CDR1 SQVTM, CDR2 ANQGSEA. The CDR3 totals 13 residues. Trimming left V 3 bases short and J 7 bases short, with 15 bases between. The CDR3 DNA follows: TGCAGCGTTGAGCGCCAGGGGGGGGGGACCCAGTACTTC. It is translated as CSVERQGGGTQYF.

CDR3 protein: CASSPVWVSREKLFF. Written as DNA, the CDR3 is TGTGCCAGCAGTCCCGTTTGGGTAAGTAGGGAAAAACTGTTTTTT. The rearrangement joins TRBV12-3 or TRBV12-4 to TRBJ1-4; D unresolved. Trimming took 5 bases from V and 8 from J, leaving 18 bases between them. This CDR3 spans 15 amino acids.

The chain couples TRBV2 to TRBJ2-7; 8 positions agree with TRBD1. CDR1 and CDR2 from the germline V gene are SNHLY and FYNNEI. CDR3 size: 15 residues. J gave up 0 bases and V 5 bases, and 6 bases lay outside the gene matches. The DNA for the CDR3 is TGTGCCAGCAGTCGGACAGGGCCAAGCTCCTACGAGCAGTACTTC. This encodes CASSRTGPSSYEQYF.